The 17 T cell receptor beta chains presented below share a single source sample, sequenced in a study. TCRdb recomputed calls from the 5' RACE reads with MiXCR, one row per CDR3 protein. The sample consists of some 62,000 distinct CDR3 sequences, more than 25% of them appearing once. The sample taken for sequencing was tumor-infiltrating naive CD4+ T cells sorted from the breast tumor. The sample's subset: naive CD4+ T cells, CD4+CD45RA+CD25-. The receptors come from a female donor with breast cancer.

In its sample, this clonotype was seen many times. V is TRBV20-1 and J is TRBJ2-2, with TRBD2 matching 10 bases. V dropped 6 bases and J dropped 9; count of bases not matched to a gene: 7. CDR1 and CDR2 from the germline V gene are DFQATT and SNEGSKA (reference sequence). This CDR3 comprises 13 residues. The CDR3 protein is CSASSGRRRELFF. The CDR3 DNA reads TGCAGTGCGAGTAGCGGGAGGAGGCGGGAGCTGTTTTTT.

This clonotype showed up just once. This sequence joins TRBV12-3 or TRBV12-4 and TRBJ1-2; D gene uncertain. V lost 0 bases and J lost 7, with 12 bases in between. The CDR3 contains 14 residues. The CDR3 nucleotides are TGTGCCAGCAGTTTAGCGGCAGGTCGGCGTGGCTACACCTTC. Residues: CASSLAAGRRGYTF.

This clonotype was seen only a few times. The chain combines TRBV18 with TRBJ1-1; D not certain. Trimming shortened V by 0 bases and J by 5 bases, and 7 bases separated the two germline ends. This CDR3 has 13 residues. From germline, CDR1 is KGHSH and CDR2 LQKENI. As DNA, the CDR3 is TGTGCCAGCTCACCACCGTCTGGAACTGAAGCTTTCTTT. Its translation is CASSPPSGTEAFF. The full variable domain, rest sourced from reference TRBV18 and TRBJ1-1, is NAGVMQNPRHLVRRRGQEARLRCSPMKGHSHVYWYRQLPEEGLKFMVYLQKENIIDESGMPKERFSAEFPKEGPSILRIQQVVRGDSAAYFCASSPPSGTEAFFGQGTRLTVV.

CDR3 coding DNA: TGTGCCAGCAGTTACCTGGAGACCCAGTACTTC. Translating it yields CASSYLETQYF. The chain uses TRBV6-6 and TRBJ2-5; D is unclear. V was pared by 2 bases and J by 5 bases, with 3 bases between. The CDR3 has 11 amino acids. CDR1 and CDR2 (germline): MNHNY, SVGAGI (reference sequence).

This clonotype has only one observation. The chain has TRBV20-1 and TRBJ2-2; TRBD2 might be the D (6 bases). The V gene's germline CDR1 is DFQATT and CDR2 SNEGSKA (reference sequence). The CDR3 sequence is 15 residues long. V was cut by 1 base and J by 7 bases, with 16 bases left in between. The CDR3 region has the DNA TGCAGTGCTAGAGGCCCCGGAGGGATCAGCGGGGAGCTGTTTTTT. Protein sequence: CSARGPGGISGELFF.

This clonotype came up once. This rearrangement joins TRBV6-6 to TRBJ1-2, with 8 bases fitting TRBD1. The germline V gene has CDR1 MNHNY and CDR2 SVGAGI (reference sequence). This CDR3 comprises 15 residues. V dropped 0 bases and J dropped 6; count of bases not matched to a gene: 6. The CDR3: CASSYSTGQENGYTF. CDR3 DNA: TGTGCCAGCAGTTACTCGACGGGACAGGAGAATGGCTACACCTTC.

The sample holds many counts of this clonotype. The chain links TRBV18 to TRBJ1-1; D gene uncertain. The CDR3 runs to 13 residues. CDR1 and CDR2 (germline): KGHSH, LQKENI. V gave up 0 bases and J gave up 3 bases, with 5 bases separating them. CDR3 sequence (DNA): TGTGCCAGCTCACCACCGTACTACACTGAAGCTTTCTTT. This gives the protein CASSPPYYTEAFF.

Only a few counts were recorded for this clonotype. V usage is TRBV6-5 and J usage is TRBJ2-1, with D tentatively TRBD2 (6 bases). This CDR3 comprises 14 residues. Germline values: CDR1 MNHEY, CDR2 SVGAGI. Trimming cost V 4 bases and J 6 bases, with 13 bases left between them. CDR3 amino acids: CASSLEGLSNEQFF. The DNA of the CDR3 is TGTGCCAGCAGTTTGGAGGGCCTGAGCAATGAGCAGTTCTTC.

The chain links TRBV20-1 to TRBJ2-7; maybe TRBD1 (5 bases). Germline loops: CDR1 DFQATT, CDR2 SNEGSKA (reference sequence). CDR3 length: 16 amino acids. V lost 0 bases to trimming and J lost 0 bases, with 15 bases between them. The CDR3 region has the DNA TGCAGTGCTAGAGATAGGGGCAGCCAATACTCCTACGAGCAGTACTTC. Amino acid sequence: CSARDRGSQYSYEQYF.

This clonotype was found many times. The J gene is TRBJ2-2, the V gene TRBV28; weak D call: TRBD1 (6 bases). The ends were cut back, 5 bases at V and 8 bases at J, with 9 bases in the middle. CDR1 is MDHEN, CDR2 SYDVKM, per germline. The CDR3 loop spans 12 amino acids. The CDR3 reads CASSQGFGELFF. DNA of the CDR3: TGTGCCAGCAGTCAGGGGTTTGGGGAGCTGTTTTTT. Full variable domain (rest looked up from reference TRBV28 and TRBJ2-2): DVKVTQSSRYLVKRTGEKVFLECVQDMDHENMFWYRQDPGLGLRLIYFSYDVKMKEKGDIPEGYSVSREKKERFSLILESASTNQTSMYLCASSQGFGELFFGEGSRLTVL.

The chain links TRBV5-1 to TRBJ1-2, with D possibly being TRBD1 (5 bases). Trimming stripped 8 bases from V and 4 bases from J, with 15 bases between. This CDR3 contains 13 residues. Germline CDR1 SGHRS, CDR2 YFSETQ. The CDR3 loop is CASGAPGSYGYTF. CDR3 DNA sequence: TGCGCCAGTGGGGCCCCGGGAAGCTATGGCTACACCTTC. The full variable domain, completed using reference TRBV5-1 and TRBJ1-2, is KAGVTQTPRYLIKTRGQQVTLSCSPISGHRSVSWYQQTPGQGLQFLFEYFSETQRNKGNFPGRFSGRQFSNSRSEMNVSTLELGDSALYLCASGAPGSYGYTFGSGTRLTVV.

This clonotype turned up a few times. This chain joins TRBV14 and TRBJ1-1; 8 nucleotides match TRBD1. J was trimmed by 3 bases and V by 3 bases; bases with no gene match: 3. The CDR3 has 14 residues. Germline V gene data show CDR1 as SGHDN and CDR2 as FVKESK. CDR3 loop: CASSQTGDYTEAFF. Written as DNA, the CDR3 is TGTGCCAGCAGCCAGACAGGGGATTACACTGAAGCTTTCTTT.

This clonotype showed up just a few times. This chain connects TRBV7-2 to TRBJ2-1; 7 bases line up with TRBD1. Germline V CDR1 and CDR2: SGHTA, FQGNSA. This CDR3 comprises 15 residues. The trim removed 3 bases at V and 7 bases at J, leaving 9 bases unmatched. CDR3 amino acids: CASSFFEGGGNEQFF. The CDR3 DNA is TGTGCCAGCAGCTTTTTTGAAGGGGGCGGGAATGAGCAGTTCTTC.

The chain couples TRBV4-1 to TRBJ2-4, with D tentatively TRBD1 (5 bases). The length of the CDR3 is 17 residues. The V end was cut by 1 base, the J end by 0 bases, with 13 bases between. Per the germline V gene, CDR1 is MGHRA and CDR2 is YSYEKL. The CDR3 region is CASSQVDMGLAKNIQYF. The DNA for the CDR3 is TGCGCCAGCAGCCAAGTCGATATGGGGCTAGCCAAAAACATTCAGTACTTC.

The V gene is TRBV28, the J gene TRBJ1-1; D is unresolved. The V end lost 6 bases, the J end lost 9 bases, and 8 bases lay between the germline ends. This CDR3 spans 10 amino acids. Germline V lookup: CDR1 MDHEN, CDR2 SYDVKM. The CDR3 sequence is CASSVEKAFF. The CDR3 region has the DNA TGTGCCAGCAGCGTAGAAAAAGCTTTCTTT.

CDR3 sequence: CASSHTAGQGVNEQFF. CDR3 DNA sequence: TGCGCCAGCAGCCATACCGCGGGACAGGGTGTAAATGAGCAGTTCTTC. The V and J genes are TRBV4-1 and TRBJ2-1; 9 nucleotides line up with TRBD1. The junction had 10 bases not matched to a gene; V was cut back by 3 bases and J by 7 bases. This CDR3 spans 16 amino acids. Looked up from germline, CDR1 is MGHRA and CDR2 is YSYEKL.

In this sample, this clonotype turned up many times. The chain joins TRBV12-3 or TRBV12-4 to TRBJ1-2; no clear D. The CDR3 consists of 12 residues. Deletions cut 3 bases from V and 4 bases from J, with 6 bases between. CDR3 sequence reads: CASSFSSYGYTF. As DNA, the CDR3 is TGTGCCAGCAGTTTTTCGAGCTATGGCTACACCTTC.